The following is a TCR beta chain sequence with its context. The entry originates in a study of blood T cell repertoires in COVID-19. The CDR3 covers 16 residues. V was trimmed by 6 bases and J by 0 bases, leaving 15 bases between them. Germline values: CDR1 LNHDA, CDR2 SQIVND (reference sequence). Generated by immunoSEQ multiplex PCR, the TCRdb table keeps only in-frame clones and is missing some. The sample yields roughly 14,000 clones, around four fifths seen once. Material for sequencing was peripheral blood. The clonotype comes from a man between 65 and 85 years old with acute or convalescent COVID-19. V usage is TRBV19 and J usage is TRBJ1-3; maybe TRBD1 (5 bases). In DNA, the CDR3 is TGTGCCAGTAGCCCTACTGACAGCCGCTCTGGAAACACCATATATTTT. Translated, it gives CASSPTDSRSGNTIYF.